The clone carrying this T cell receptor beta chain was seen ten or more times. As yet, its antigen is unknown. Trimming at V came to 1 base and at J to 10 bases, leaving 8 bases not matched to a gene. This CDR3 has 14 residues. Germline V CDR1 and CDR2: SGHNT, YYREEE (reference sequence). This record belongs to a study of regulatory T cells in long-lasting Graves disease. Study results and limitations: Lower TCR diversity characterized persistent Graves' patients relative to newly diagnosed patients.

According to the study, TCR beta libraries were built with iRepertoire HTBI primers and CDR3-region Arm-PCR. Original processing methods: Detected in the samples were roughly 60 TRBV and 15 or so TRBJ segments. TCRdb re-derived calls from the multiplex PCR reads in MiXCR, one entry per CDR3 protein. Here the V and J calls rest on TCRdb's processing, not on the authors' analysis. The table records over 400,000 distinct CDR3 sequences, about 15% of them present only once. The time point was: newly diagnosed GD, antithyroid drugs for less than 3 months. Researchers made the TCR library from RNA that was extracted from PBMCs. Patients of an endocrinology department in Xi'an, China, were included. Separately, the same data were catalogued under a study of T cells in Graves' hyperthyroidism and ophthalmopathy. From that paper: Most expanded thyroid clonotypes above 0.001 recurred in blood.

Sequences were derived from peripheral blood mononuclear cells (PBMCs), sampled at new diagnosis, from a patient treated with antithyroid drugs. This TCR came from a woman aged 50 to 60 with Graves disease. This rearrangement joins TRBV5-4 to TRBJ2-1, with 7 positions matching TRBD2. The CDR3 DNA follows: TGTGCCAGCAGCTTGCGAGGGACTACCCTCGAGCAGTTCTTC. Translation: CASSLRGTTLEQFF.